Described below is a single TCR beta chain sequence and its context. Its antigen remains unidentified. CDR3 length: 14 residues. CDR1 SGHNT and CDR2 YYREEE come from the germline V gene (reference sequence). The J segment lost 10 bases and the V segment lost 5 bases, leaving 10 bases of the junction unmatched. This record comes from a study of shared clonotypes between healthy human individuals. Study observations and caveats: Some clonotypes were shared by all four sorted-subset donors, while others were not shared. The non-shared ones had lower generation probabilities than the shared ones.

In the study's own analysis: Quality scores were absent from the junction-only immunoSEQ sequences, so filtering differed. Profiled with immunoSEQ multiplex PCR; TCRdb holds only in-frame clones, not every one. V and J calls plus clone size are reproduced from that table; the DNA served to infer D and trimming. Of fewer than 200,000 clones listed, about 93% were seen once; the top ten hold around 0.067%. Those who donated were healthy HIV-negative adults, with no recent acute infections or vaccinations reported. This TCR came from a woman in her thirties in good health. This chain links TRBV5-4 with TRBJ2-3; TRBD2 aligns across 10 bases. What was sequenced was naive CD4+ T cells sorted from blood. Subset described: CD45RA+ positively selected. CDR3 nucleotides: TGTGCCAGCAGTTCCCTAGCGGGAGCGATGTCGCAGTATTTT. Protein sequence: CASSSLAGAMSQYF.